A single sample gave rise to the 8 T cell receptor beta chains below, sequenced in a study of a mutant IDH1 vaccine in newly diagnosed glioma (dated by TCRdb to about 2021). The time point label here, explained by the study, means: week 11, during vaccination. Each vaccine dose was 300 ug of a 20-mer mutant IDH1 peptide in Montanide, given subcutaneously with topical imiquimod. Libraries were made using the immunoSEQ multiplex PCR assay. This immuneACCESS table, as held by TCRdb, lists in-frame sequences with V and J called but not all clones. Of the missing ones, under half trace to an unresolved V gene in checked studies; the others have no known cause. In all, the sample holds 20,000 to 25,000 clones, and under 80% of those were seen once. Roughly 9.6% of the sample lies in the top ten. Antigens of these TCRs are unknown. The material sequenced was peripheral blood mononuclear cells (PBMCs), taken from a glioma patient whose treatment included an IDH1 peptide vaccine. All receptors come from a man younger than 35 with glioma. Some clones in this sample may be carry-over from other donors' samples.

The V call is TRBV12-5, the J call TRBJ2-1; D tentatively fits TRBD1 or TRBD2 (5 bases each). This CDR3 is 19 amino acids long. Germline V gene sequence: CDR1 LGHNT, CDR2 FRNRAP. The V end was cut by 2 bases, the J end by 9 bases, with 29 bases between. The CDR3 spells CASGLPRTGQVNRNSEQFF. The CDR3 DNA sequence: TGTGCTAGTGGTTTGCCCCGAACGGGGCAGGTCAATCGTAATAGTGAGCAGTTCTTC.

This chain joins TRBV13 and TRBJ2-7, with unresolved D. Trimming stripped 3 bases from V and 2 bases from J, with 11 bases between. The CDR3 has 14 residues. Per germline, CDR1 PRHDT and CDR2 FYEKMQ (reference sequence). The CDR3 is CASSFSGSPYEQYF. The CDR3 DNA reads TGTGCCAGCAGCTTTTCCGGCTCCCCCTACGAGCAGTACTTC.

The table lists this clone with a count of one. The gene calls are TRBV5-6 and TRBJ1-3; D may be TRBD1 (5 bases). The CDR3 loop spans 15 amino acids. The V and J ends lost 1 base and 0 bases respectively, with 8 bases between them. Germline V gene data show CDR1 as SGHDT and CDR2 as YYEEEE. This chain's CDR3 is CASSLIGASGNTIYF. The DNA for the CDR3 is TGTGCCAGCAGCTTGATAGGGGCCTCTGGAAACACCATATATTTT.

The chain recombines TRBV5-4 with TRBJ1-1; 7 bases map to TRBD1. Germline trimming cut 10 bases from V and 1 base from J; bases unmatched to any gene: 4. CDR1 and CDR2 (germline): SGHNT, YYREEE (reference sequence). This CDR3 is 12 amino acids long. The CDR3 region has the DNA TGTGCCGCAGGGGGGTGGAACACTGAAGCTTTCTTT. It is translated as CAAGGWNTEAFF.

This chain links TRBV5-1 with TRBJ1-6; D remains ambiguous. Germline V gives CDR1 SGHRS, CDR2 YFSETQ. The CDR3 sequence is 16 residues long. Between the trimmed V and J ends, which lost 3 bases and 3 bases, there was a span of 13 bases. Here the CDR3 reads CASSYSAVNYNSPLHF. CDR3 coding DNA: TGCGCCAGCAGCTATTCAGCCGTGAACTATAATTCACCCCTCCACTTT.

The chain links TRBV6-6 to TRBJ1-1, with a weak D call TRBD1 (6 bases). Trimming left V 9 bases short and J 1 base short, with 12 bases between. Per germline, CDR1 MNHNY and CDR2 SVGAGI (reference sequence). This CDR3 is built from 13 residues. The CDR3 DNA is TGTGCCAGTAACAGGGAACGGAACACTGAAGCTTTCTTT. It is translated as CASNRERNTEAFF.

Only one count was recorded for this clone. This chain links TRBV6-6 with TRBJ2-7, with D tentatively TRBD2 (6 bases). Germline CDR1 MNHNY, CDR2 SVGAGI (reference sequence). The V end lost 6 bases, the J end lost 2 bases, and 17 bases lay between the germline ends. This CDR3 spans 15 amino acids. The CDR3 nucleotides are TGTGCCAGCAGCCCCGGGACTCCCCCACCCTACGAGCAGTACTTC. Amino acids: CASSPGTPPPYEQYF.

The rearrangement uses TRBV5-1 and TRBJ1-1; D might be TRBD1 (5 bases). This CDR3 has 14 amino acids. CDR1 is SGHRS and CDR2 is YFSETQ in the germline V gene. The V and J ends lost 2 bases and 5 bases respectively, with 13 bases between them. Here the CDR3 reads CASSFQQGSTEAFF. CDR3 bases: TGCGCCAGCAGCTTCCAGCAGGGATCGACTGAAGCTTTCTTT.